A single sample gave rise to the 20 T cell receptor beta chains below, sequenced in a study of T cells after yellow fever vaccination. TCRdb analysed the 5' RACE reads with MiXCR anew, one entry per CDR3 protein. The table lists under 150,000 distinct CDR3 sequences, about 16% of them singletons. The material sequenced was CD8+ T cells sorted from PBMCs, taken 5 days after the yellow fever booster vaccination. Receptor source: a man younger than 35 who received the YFV17D yellow fever vaccine.

This clonotype was counted only a few times. The V gene is TRBV4-1, the J gene TRBJ2-3; 11 bases are a match to TRBD2. The V gene's germline CDR1 is MGHRA and CDR2 YSYEKL. The CDR3 extends over 17 amino acids. After removal of 4 bases from V and 2 bases from J, the junction contained 8 bases not matched to a gene. The CDR3 sequence: CASSPWTSGSSTDTQYF. CDR3 nucleotides: TGCGCCAGCAGCCCTTGGACTAGCGGGTCGTCCACAGATACGCAGTATTTT.

The chain recombines TRBV5-1 with TRBJ2-2, with 7 positions matching TRBD1. CDR3 length equals 15 residues. Trimming cost V 4 bases and J 5 bases; bases outside gene matches: 8. The V gene's germline CDR1 is SGHRS and CDR2 YFSETQ. CDR3 DNA sequence: TGCGCCAGCAGCCTAAGACAGGGTCATACCGGGGAGCTGTTTTTT. Translated, it gives CASSLRQGHTGELFF.

This CDR3 is CASSLRWRADDYGYTF. Here the CDR3 DNA reads TGTGCCAGCAGTTTGCGTTGGCGGGCAGATGACTATGGCTACACCTTC. The J gene is TRBJ1-2, the V gene TRBV28; D is unresolved. Trimming removed 3 bases at V and 3 bases at J, with 17 bases between. Germline V CDR1 and CDR2: MDHEN, SYDVKM. The CDR3 runs to 16 residues.

The chain links TRBV5-1 to TRBJ2-1; TRBD2 might be the D (6 bases). The V and J ends lost 3 bases and 0 bases respectively, with 13 bases between them. CDR3 size: 16 residues. Germline CDR1 SGHRS, CDR2 YFSETQ. This CDR3 is CASSSGLGSSYNEQFF. Here the CDR3 DNA reads TGCGCCAGCAGCTCCGGACTCGGGAGCTCCTACAATGAGCAGTTCTTC.

The V call is TRBV4-1, the J call TRBJ1-1; 10 bases align to TRBD1. The CDR3 runs 15 residues. Trimming removed 4 bases from V and 2 bases from J; junction bases left unmatched: 4. Per germline, CDR1 MGHRA and CDR2 YSYEKL. For the CDR3, the DNA is TGCGCCAGCAGCCGGAGACAGGGGGCTAACACTGAAGCTTTCTTT. Translation: CASSRRQGANTEAFF.

CDR3 nucleotides: TGTGCCAGCAGCTCAGGACCCACTGCGGTATCCGGGGAGCTGTTTTTT. Its protein is CASSSGPTAVSGELFF. This rearrangement joins TRBV7-9 to TRBJ2-2, with no clear D. CDR3 length: 16 residues. Germline CDR1 is SEHNR and CDR2 is FQNEAQ (reference sequence). V was cut by 4 bases and J by 6 bases, with 18 bases left in between. The full variable domain, rest sourced from reference TRBV7-9 and TRBJ2-2, is DTGVSQNPRHKITKRGQNVTFRCDPISEHNRLYWYRQTLGQGPEFLTYFQNEAQLEKSRLLSDRFSAERPKGSFSTLEIQRTEQGDSAMYLCASSSGPTAVSGELFFGEGSRLTVL.

This clonotype turned up a few times. The chain is built from TRBV2 and TRBJ2-1; the match to TRBD2 covers 8 bases. Trimming removed 7 bases from V and 5 bases from J; junction bases left unmatched: 7. The germline gives CDR1 SNHLY, CDR2 FYNNEI. CDR3 length: 14 residues. The CDR3 nucleotides read TGTGCCAGCATGTGGCGGGGGGCCCACAATGAGCAGTTCTTC. It yields the protein CASMWRGAHNEQFF.

This clonotype has a handful of counts. The rearrangement joins TRBV4-3 to TRBJ2-7; 7 bases map to TRBD1. CDR1 is LGHNA and CDR2 is YSLEER in the germline V gene. CDR3 size: 15 residues. With 1 base clipped from V and 3 bases from J, the junction kept 6 bases outside the gene matches. The CDR3 loop reads CASSQATGENYEQYF. The DNA of the CDR3 is TGCGCCAGCAGCCAAGCCACAGGGGAGAACTACGAGCAGTACTTC.

This clonotype was picked up a small number of times. The J gene is TRBJ2-1, the V gene TRBV4-1; perhaps D is TRBD1 or TRBD2 (5 bases each). The CDR3 runs 13 residues. Germline assignment: CDR1 MGHRA and CDR2 YSYEKL. With 0 bases removed from V and 10 bases from J, the gap between germline ends came to 10 bases. In DNA, the CDR3 is TGCGCCAGCAGCCAAGACGGGGCAAGGGAGCAGTTCTTC. It translates to CASSQDGAREQFF.

The J gene is TRBJ2-7, the V gene TRBV6-2 or TRBV6-3, with 10 bases aligning to TRBD2. The CDR3 totals 15 residues. Germline CDR1 and CDR2: MNHEY and SVGEGT. Trimming removed 7 bases from V and 4 bases from J; junction bases left unmatched: 10. CDR3 protein: CASTPLAGNLYEQYF. The CDR3 nucleotides are TGTGCCAGCACTCCACTAGCGGGGAACCTTTACGAGCAGTACTTC.

The chain joins TRBV4-2 to TRBJ2-7, with TRBD1 matching 8 bases. Germline trimming cut 1 base from V and 2 bases from J; bases unmatched to any gene: 4. In germline, CDR1 is LGHNA, CDR2 YNFKEQ. The CDR3 has 15 amino acids. The CDR3 sequence is CASSQAPGQAYEQYF. DNA of the CDR3: TGTGCCAGCAGCCAAGCCCCGGGACAGGCCTACGAGCAGTACTTC.

This clonotype has more than one count but fewer than ten. The J gene is TRBJ2-7, the V gene TRBV20-1; D gene uncertain. The CDR3 is 15 amino acids. The germline V gene has CDR1 DFQATT and CDR2 SNEGSKA (reference sequence). V lost 0 bases and J lost 3, with 15 bases in between. The CDR3 is CSARDLVARNYEQYF. The CDR3 region has the DNA TGCAGTGCTAGAGATCTGGTAGCCCGAAACTACGAGCAGTACTTC.

The sample holds a few counts of this clonotype. The rearrangement joins TRBV4-3 to TRBJ2-7; D may match TRBD1 or TRBD2 (5 bases each). The CDR3 runs to 15 residues. The germline V gene has CDR1 LGHNA and CDR2 YSLEER. Trimming stripped 5 bases from V and 2 bases from J, with 16 bases between. The chain's CDR3 is CASSWGRGGTYEQYF. Here the CDR3 DNA reads TGCGCCAGCAGCTGGGGCCGGGGTGGGACCTACGAGCAGTACTTC.

The rearrangement links TRBV20-1 to TRBJ2-4; D unclear. From germline, CDR1 is DFQATT and CDR2 SNEGSKA (reference sequence). This CDR3 is built from 11 residues. The ends were cut back, 3 bases at V and 7 bases at J, with 7 bases in the middle. In nucleotides, the CDR3 is TGCAGTGCTAGCCCCGCCAACATTCAGTACTTC. As protein: CSASPANIQYF.

V is TRBV20-1 and J is TRBJ1-2; D gene unclear. Germline CDR1 reads DFQATT; CDR2 reads SNEGSKA (reference sequence). The length of the CDR3 is 15 residues. V lost 0 bases, J lost 5 bases, and 16 bases lay in between. CDR3 coding DNA: TGCAGTGCTAGAGACGGGCAGGCCCCACCGTATGGCTACACCTTC. Translation gives CSARDGQAPPYGYTF.

This clonotype was detected a few times. The chain recombines TRBV9 with TRBJ2-7, with D tentatively TRBD1 or TRBD2 (5 bases each). CDR3 length: 14 amino acids. V was pared by 4 bases and J by 4 bases, with 15 bases between. Germline V gene data show CDR1 as SGDLS and CDR2 as YYNGEE. In DNA, the CDR3 is TGTGCCAGCAGCCCGTGGGACGGTTTGTACGAGCAGTACTTC. Translating it yields CASSPWDGLYEQYF. The full variable domain, rest sourced from reference TRBV9 and TRBJ2-7, is DSGVTQTPKHLITATGQRVTLRCSPRSGDLSVYWYQQSLDQGLQFLIQYYNGEERAKGNILERFSAQQFPDLHSELNLSSLELGDSALYFCASSPWDGLYEQYFGPGTRLTVT.

The rearrangement links TRBV27 to TRBJ1-1; D possibly corresponds to TRBD1 (5 bases). V dropped 6 bases and J dropped 4 bases, with 15 bases sitting between them. This CDR3 spans 14 amino acids. Germline values: CDR1 MNHEY, CDR2 SMNVEV (reference sequence). CDR3 in amino acids: CASSPGLPATEAFF. CDR3 bases: TGTGCCAGCAGCCCGGGGCTACCGGCCACTGAAGCTTTCTTT.

In its sample, this clonotype was seen a few times. The chain has TRBV4-2 and TRBJ2-7; D gene uncertain. Germline-derived CDR1 and CDR2 are LGHNA and YNFKEQ. This CDR3 region has 18 residues. The V end was cut by 0 bases, the J end by 3 bases, with 21 bases between. CDR3 nucleotides: TGTGCCAGCAGCCAAGATTTGTCGCAAGAGGACCTCATCTACGAGCAGTACTTC. It yields the protein CASSQDLSQEDLIYEQYF.

This clonotype was found a few times. This rearrangement joins TRBV25-1 to TRBJ2-5, with D tentatively TRBD2 (5 bases). Germline CDR1 and CDR2: MGHDK and SYGVNS. V gave up 5 bases and J gave up 4 bases, with 14 bases separating them. The CDR3 has 14 residues. The DNA for the CDR3 is TGTGCCAGCAGTCCCCCCTCGGGGTTAGAGACCCAGTACTTC. Encoded protein: CASSPPSGLETQYF.

This clonotype appeared many times. The chain joins TRBV12-5 to TRBJ2-3, with unresolved D. V was cut by 3 bases and J by 1 base, with 11 bases left in between. This CDR3 has 15 amino acids. CDR1 and CDR2 from the germline V gene are LGHNT and FRNRAP. This CDR3 reads CASGFSFWGTDTQYF. The CDR3 region has the DNA TGTGCTAGTGGTTTCTCTTTTTGGGGCACAGATACGCAGTATTTT.